The T cell receptor (beta chain) under discussion was sequenced for a study of PD-1 blockade in classical Hodgkin lymphoma. Study information: Every 2 weeks, patients got 3 mg/kg intravenous nivolumab.

Points from the study as a whole: Prior to therapy, complete responders displayed diversity much like that of newly diagnosed patients. Relapsed/refractory patients reportedly had lower baseline diversity than newly diagnosed patients.

Profiled with immunoSEQ multiplex PCR; TCRdb holds only in-frame clones, not every one. The sample has more than 14,000 clones, less than 80% seen once; the top ten hold approximately 12%. About this clone: Its antigen remains unidentified.

Every patient was affected by relapse after autologous stem cell transplantation, while exposure to brentuximab vedotin was not uniform. Best response was recorded as complete response, partial response or progressive disease. The CDR3 runs 15 residues. The germline V gene has CDR1 MDHEN and CDR2 SYDVKM. V lost 6 bases, J lost 8 bases, and 22 bases lay in between. This chain links TRBV28 with TRBJ1-2; D is perhaps TRBD1 (6 bases). The source is a human donor with classical Hodgkin lymphoma. The sequencing used peripheral blood mononuclear cells (PBMCs), collected at baseline. The CDR3 DNA reads TGTGCCAGCAGCCCGGGGGGGGCTGGAGTGGGAGGCTACACCTTC. It yields the protein CASSPGGAGVGGYTF.